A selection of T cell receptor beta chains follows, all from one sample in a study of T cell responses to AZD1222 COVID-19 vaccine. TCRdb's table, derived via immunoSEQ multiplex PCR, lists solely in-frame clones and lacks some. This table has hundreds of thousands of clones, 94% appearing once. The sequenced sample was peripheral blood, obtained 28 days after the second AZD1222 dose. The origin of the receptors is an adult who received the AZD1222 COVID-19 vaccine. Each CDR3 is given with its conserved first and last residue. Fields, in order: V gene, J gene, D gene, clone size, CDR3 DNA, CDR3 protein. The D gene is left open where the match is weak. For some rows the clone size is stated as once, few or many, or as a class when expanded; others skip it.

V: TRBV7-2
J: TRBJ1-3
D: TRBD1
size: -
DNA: TGTGCCAGCAGGTTGACAGGGATCGGGGACACCATATATTTT
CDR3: CASRLTGIGDTIYF

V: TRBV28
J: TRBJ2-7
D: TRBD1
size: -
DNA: TGTGCCAGCAGTTTACCGGGACAGGGGGCAAGAGAGCAGTACTTC
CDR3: CASSLPGQGAREQYF

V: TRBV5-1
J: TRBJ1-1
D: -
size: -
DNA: TGCGCCAGCAGCCTTCCCTCCGGGAACACTGAAGCTTTCTTT
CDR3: CASSLPSGNTEAFF

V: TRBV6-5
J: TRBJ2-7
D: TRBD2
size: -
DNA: TGTGCCAGCGGGAGGGACGGGTCGTACGAGCAGTACTTC
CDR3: CASGRDGSYEQYF

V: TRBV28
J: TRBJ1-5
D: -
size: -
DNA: TGTGCCAGCAGAATCACAGGGAGTCAGCCCCAGCATTTT
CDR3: CASRITGSQPQHF

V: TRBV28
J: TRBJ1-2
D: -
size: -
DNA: TGTGCCAGCAGTTTTGGAGCGGGGCTATATGGCTACACCTTC
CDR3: CASSFGAGLYGYTF

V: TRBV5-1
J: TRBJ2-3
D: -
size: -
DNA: TGCGCCAGCAGCTTGTCAGGGAAGTCAGATACGCAGTATTTT
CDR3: CASSLSGKSDTQYF

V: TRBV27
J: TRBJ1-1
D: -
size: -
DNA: TGTGCCAGCAGCCAGAACTGGGACACTGAAGCTTTCTTT
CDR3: CASSQNWDTEAFF

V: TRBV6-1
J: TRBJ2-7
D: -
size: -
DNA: TGTGCCAGCAGTGAAGCGTCCAGCTACGAGCAGTACTTC
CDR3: CASSEASSYEQYF

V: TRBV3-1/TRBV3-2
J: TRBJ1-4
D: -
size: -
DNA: TGTGCCAGCAGCCAAGATCGCGAAAAACTGTTTTTT
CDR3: CASSQDREKLFF

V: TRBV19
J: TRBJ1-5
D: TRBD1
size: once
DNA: TGTGCCAGTAGCTCCCGGGACAGGGGAAATCAGCCCCAGCATTTT
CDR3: CASSSRDRGNQPQHF

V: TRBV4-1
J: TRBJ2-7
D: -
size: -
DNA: TGCGCCAGCAGCCAAGGCTTCCGGGCCAGCCCGTACGAGCAGTACTTC
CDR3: CASSQGFRASPYEQYF

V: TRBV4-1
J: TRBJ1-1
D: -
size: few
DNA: TGCGCCAGCAGCCAAGTATCTATTTCGAGGTTGAGATTGAACACTGAAGCTTTCTTT
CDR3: CASSQVSISRLRLNTEAFF

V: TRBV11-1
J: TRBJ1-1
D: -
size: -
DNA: TGTGCCAGCAGCCTAGAGAGGGGACAGAACACTGAAGCTTTCTTT
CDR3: CASSLERGQNTEAFF

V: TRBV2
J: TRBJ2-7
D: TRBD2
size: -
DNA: TGTGCCAGCAGTCGCCGGCTAGCGGATCCCTACGAGCAGTACTTC
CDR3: CASSRRLADPYEQYF

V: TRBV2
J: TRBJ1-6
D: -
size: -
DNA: TGTGCCAGCAGTGAGGCTCGGAATTCACCCCTCCACTTT
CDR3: CASSEARNSPLHF

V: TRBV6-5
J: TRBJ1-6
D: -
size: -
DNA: TGTGCCAGCACTCAATCCCACACCTCTATTTCACCCCTCCACTTT
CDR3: CASTQSHTSISPLHF

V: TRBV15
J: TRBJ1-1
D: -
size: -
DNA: TGTGCCACCAGCAGAGATACGGGGACTGAAGCTTTCTTT
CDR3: CATSRDTGTEAFF

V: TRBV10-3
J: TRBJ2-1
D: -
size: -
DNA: TGTGCCATCAGTGAGCGAGGTAACAATGAGCAGTTCTTC
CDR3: CAISERGNNEQFF

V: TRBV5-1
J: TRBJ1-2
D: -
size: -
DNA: TGCGCCAGCAGCCTCGAGGGGAACTATGGCTACACCTTC
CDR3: CASSLEGNYGYTF

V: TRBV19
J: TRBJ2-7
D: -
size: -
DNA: TGTGCCAGTAGTGCCCGCAGGTACTACGAGCAGTACTTC
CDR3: CASSARRYYEQYF

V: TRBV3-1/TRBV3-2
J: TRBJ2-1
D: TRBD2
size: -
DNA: TGTGCCAGCAGCCAAGGACTAGCCGGTGAGCAGTTCTTC
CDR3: CASSQGLAGEQFF

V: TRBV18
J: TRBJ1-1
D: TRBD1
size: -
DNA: TGTGCCAGCTCAGGGAACACAGGGGGATGGACTGAAGCTTTCTTT
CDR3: CASSGNTGGWTEAFF

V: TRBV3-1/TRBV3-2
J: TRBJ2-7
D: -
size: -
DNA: TGTGCCAGCAGGTCTATCGGGGACTACGAGCAGTACTTC
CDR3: CASRSIGDYEQYF

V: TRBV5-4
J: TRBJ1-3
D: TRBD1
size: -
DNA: TGTGCCAGCAGCGGGACAGCGACAGGAAACACCATATATTTT
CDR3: CASSGTATGNTIYF

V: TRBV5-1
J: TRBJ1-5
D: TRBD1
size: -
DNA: TGCGCCAGCAGCTTGGGGGACAGGGGAGGCAATCAGCCCCAGCATTTT
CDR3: CASSLGDRGGNQPQHF

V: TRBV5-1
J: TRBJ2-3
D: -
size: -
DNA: TGCGCCAGCGCCGCTGGGGGACTTGGGGCCGCAGATACGCAGTATTTT
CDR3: CASAAGGLGAADTQYF

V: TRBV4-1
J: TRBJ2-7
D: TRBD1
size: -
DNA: TGCGCCAGCAGCCGAGTGGGGGGACAGGCCTACGAGCAGTACTTC
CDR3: CASSRVGGQAYEQYF

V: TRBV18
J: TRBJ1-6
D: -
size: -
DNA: TGTGCCAGCTCACCGCCGGACACAAATCCGGCCCTCCACTTT
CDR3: CASSPPDTNPALHF

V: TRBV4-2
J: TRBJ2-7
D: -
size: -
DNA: TGTGCCAGCAGCCAAGAATGGGGAGAGGGCTCCTACGAGCAGTACTTC
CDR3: CASSQEWGEGSYEQYF

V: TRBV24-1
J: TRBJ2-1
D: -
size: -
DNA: TGTGCCACCAGTGACCATCGGGACTTATACAATGAGCAGTTCTTC
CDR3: CATSDHRDLYNEQFF

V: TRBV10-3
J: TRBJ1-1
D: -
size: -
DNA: TGTGCCATCAATTCGGGACCCTTCACTGAAGCTTTCTTT
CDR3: CAINSGPFTEAFF

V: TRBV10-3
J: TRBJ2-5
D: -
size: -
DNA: TGTGCCATCAGTGTCGGAAGCCAAGAGACCCAGTACTTC
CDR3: CAISVGSQETQYF

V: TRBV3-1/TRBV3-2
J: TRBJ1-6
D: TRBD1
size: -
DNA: TGTGCCAGCAGCCCGGACAGGGTTAGTAATTCACCCCTCCACTTT
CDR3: CASSPDRVSNSPLHF

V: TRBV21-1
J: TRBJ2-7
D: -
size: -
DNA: TGTGCCAGCAGAAGGGGGCTCGGCTACGAGCAGTACTTC
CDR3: CASRRGLGYEQYF

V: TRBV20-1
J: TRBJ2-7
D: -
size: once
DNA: TGCAGTGCTAGTCAGGAACGGAGGGGGCGGTACGAGCAGTACTTC
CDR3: CSASQERRGRYEQYF

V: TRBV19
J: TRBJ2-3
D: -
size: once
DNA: TGTGCCAGTAGTAGTCGGGGGGCCACAGCAGATACGCAGTATTTT
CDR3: CASSSRGATADTQYF

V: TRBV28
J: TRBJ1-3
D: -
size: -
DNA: TGTGCCAGCAGTTTATCCGGGGGAAACACCATATATTTT
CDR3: CASSLSGGNTIYF

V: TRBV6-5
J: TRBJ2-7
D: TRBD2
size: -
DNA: TGTGCCAGCAGTTACTTGGCTAGCGGAACCTACGAGCAGTACTTC
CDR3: CASSYLASGTYEQYF

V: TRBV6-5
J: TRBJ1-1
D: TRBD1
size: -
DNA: TGTGCCAGCAGTTACCAGACAGGGGGTACTGAAGCTTTCTTT
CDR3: CASSYQTGGTEAFF

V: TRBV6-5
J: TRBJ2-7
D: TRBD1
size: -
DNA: TGTGCCAGCTGGGGCCGGGACAGGCCCTACGAGCAGTACTTC
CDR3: CASWGRDRPYEQYF

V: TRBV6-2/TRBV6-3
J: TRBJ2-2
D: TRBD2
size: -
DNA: TGTGCCAGCAGTTCTGAGGGACTAGCGGTCACCGGGGAGCTGTTTTTT
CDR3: CASSSEGLAVTGELFF

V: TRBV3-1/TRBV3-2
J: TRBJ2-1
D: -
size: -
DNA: TGTGCCAGCACGAAGAGCGGCGGAGTGGCGCATGAGCAGTTCTTC
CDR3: CASTKSGGVAHEQFF